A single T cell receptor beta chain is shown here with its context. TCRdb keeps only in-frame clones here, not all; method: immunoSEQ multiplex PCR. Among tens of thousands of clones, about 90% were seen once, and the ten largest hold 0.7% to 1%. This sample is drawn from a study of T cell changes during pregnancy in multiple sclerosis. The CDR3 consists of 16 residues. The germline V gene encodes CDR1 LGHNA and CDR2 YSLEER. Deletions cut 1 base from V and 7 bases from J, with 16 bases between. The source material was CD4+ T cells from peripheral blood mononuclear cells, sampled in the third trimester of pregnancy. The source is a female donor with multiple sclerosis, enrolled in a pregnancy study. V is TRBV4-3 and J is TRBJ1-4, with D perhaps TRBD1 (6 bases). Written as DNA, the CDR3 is TGCGCCAGCAGCCAAGGTGGGGGGGCATTCGGTGAAAAACTGTTTTTT. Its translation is CASSQGGGAFGEKLFF.